A single sample gave rise to the 26 T cell receptor beta chains below, sequenced in a study of T cells in Graves' hyperthyroidism and ophthalmopathy. TCR beta CDR3 regions were amplified from RNA transcripts. HTBI primers were employed in a first-round RT-PCR of the TCR CDR3. Via MiXCR, TCRdb re-called the multiplex PCR reads, giving one row per CDR3 protein. The table shows 550,000 to 800,000 distinct CDR3 sequences, with 17% occurring only once. The sequencing sample was made of blood. The origin of the receptors is a man aged 45-65 years with Graves' hyperthyroidism.

This clonotype was seen repeatedly, ten times or more. The chain joins TRBV10-3 to TRBJ2-2; possibly TRBD2 for D (6 bases). V gave up 8 bases and J gave up 7 bases, with 14 bases separating them. Germline V gene lookup returns CDR1 ENHRY and CDR2 SYGVKD. The CDR3 is 13 residues long. The CDR3 sequence is CAIVGGSSGELFF. CDR3 nucleotide sequence: TGTGCCATCGTTGGGGGGAGCAGCGGGGAGCTGTTTTTT.

This clonotype was seen only a few times. The rearrangement links TRBV10-2 to TRBJ2-1; TRBD2 might be the D (6 bases). The V gene lost 6 bases and the J gene lost 8 bases, with 17 bases spanning the gap. Germline V gene data show CDR1 as WSHSY and CDR2 as SAAADI. The CDR3 spans 14 residues. This chain's CDR3 is CASRSGIGGDEQFF. DNA for the CDR3: TGCGCCAGCAGGTCGGGTATTGGAGGGGATGAGCAGTTCTTC.

This rearrangement joins TRBV6-5 to TRBJ1-6; D ambiguous. CDR3 length: 13 amino acids. The germline V gene encodes CDR1 MNHEY and CDR2 SVGAGI. With 0 bases removed from V and 9 bases from J, the gap between germline ends came to 6 bases. The CDR3 coding sequence is TGTGCCAGCAGTTACTCGACGCGTTCACCCCTCCACTTT. It translates to CASSYSTRSPLHF.

This clonotype was seen repeatedly, ten times or more. The rearrangement uses TRBV18 and TRBJ1-1, with D tentatively TRBD1 (5 bases). Deletions cut 1 base from V and 5 bases from J, with 8 bases between. The CDR3 is 13 residues long. Germline V CDR1 and CDR2: KGHSH, LQKENI. The CDR3, as DNA: TGTGCCAGCTCACCACAGGGGCGGACTGAAGCTTTCTTT. It translates to CASSPQGRTEAFF.

This clonotype was counted only a few times. The germline gene is not matched at one end of the junction; a read error may be the cause. This rearrangement joins TRBV6-5 to TRBJ1-1, with D perhaps matching TRBD1 (5 bases). The CDR3 sequence is 14 residues long. Looked up from germline, CDR1 is MNHEY and CDR2 is SVGAGI. The CDR3 spells CASGYSGGVPEAFF. The CDR3, as DNA: TGTGCCAGCGGTTACTCGGGGGGGGTCCCTGAAGCTTTCTTT.

This clonotype was found many times. V is TRBV27 and J is TRBJ1-5; D not resolved. This CDR3 is built from 14 residues. From germline, CDR1 is MNHEY and CDR2 SMNVEV (reference sequence). Trimming stripped 3 bases from V and 3 bases from J, with 9 bases between. CDR3 residues: CASSFLGPNQPQHF. The DNA for the CDR3 is TGTGCCAGCAGTTTTTTGGGCCCCAATCAGCCCCAGCATTTT.

This clonotype was counted many times. The chain couples TRBV30 to TRBJ1-2, with a weak D call TRBD1 (5 bases). The CDR3 consists of 14 residues. V was clipped by 3 bases and J by 8 bases, with 19 bases between them. Germline assignment: CDR1 GTSNPN and CDR2 SVGIG (reference sequence). The CDR3 DNA reads TGTGCCTGGAGCGCCCGGGGGGGAGGGCTCGGCTACACCTTC. Translation: CAWSARGGGLGYTF.

Notes on this clonotype: One end of the junction is discordant with germline, which a read error may explain. V and J are TRBV7-9 and TRBJ1-4; possible D gene TRBD1, 5 bases. Germline V CDR1 and CDR2: SEHNR, FQNEAQ (reference sequence). The CDR3 covers 16 residues. The CDR3 is CASRLSTGRDNQKLFF. The CDR3 DNA reads as TGTGCCAGCAGGCTTAGTACGGGACGGGATAATCAAAAACTGTTTTTT.

This clonotype showed up many times. The rearrangement links TRBV27 to TRBJ2-7; no firm D call. Germline lookup yields CDR1 MNHEY and CDR2 SMNVEV (reference sequence). The CDR3 is made up of 13 amino acids. Deletions cut 7 bases from V and 0 bases from J, with 10 bases between. CDR3 loop: CASTLLSSYEQYF. The CDR3 region has the DNA TGTGCCAGCACCCTTCTCAGCTCCTACGAGCAGTACTTC.

This chain's CDR3 is CASRALGGYTF. DNA of the CDR3: TGTGCCAGCAGGGCCTTAGGGGGCTACACCTTC. The rearrangement uses TRBV6-1 and TRBJ1-2; D gene uncertain. The V gene lost 6 bases and the J gene lost 8 bases, with 10 bases spanning the gap. The CDR3 contains 11 residues. The germline V gene has CDR1 MNHNS and CDR2 SASEGT.

This clonotype was seen a few times. The chain employs TRBV6-5 and TRBJ2-3; 7 bases are a match to TRBD2. From germline, CDR1 is MNHEY and CDR2 SVGAGI. CDR3 length: 15 residues. The J segment lost 10 bases and the V segment lost 4 bases, leaving 14 bases of the junction unmatched. The CDR3 protein is CASSLREGGYRPQYF. Written as DNA, the CDR3 is TGTGCCAGCAGTTTGAGGGAGGGAGGGTACAGGCCGCAGTATTTT.

This clonotype was recorded a few times. The rearrangement uses TRBV15 and TRBJ2-2, with D maybe TRBD2 (7 bases). Germline V gives CDR1 LNHNV, CDR2 YYDKDF (reference sequence). Trimming stripped 0 bases from V and 6 bases from J, with 17 bases between. The CDR3 loop spans 17 amino acids. The CDR3: CATSRDRGAVSAGELFF. In nucleotides, the CDR3 is TGTGCCACCAGCAGAGATCGGGGGGCAGTGTCTGCCGGGGAGCTGTTTTTT. Supplemented by reference TRBV15 and TRBJ2-2, the full variable domain reads DAMVIQNPRYQVTQFGKPVTLSCSQTLNHNVMYWYQQKSSQAPKLLFHYYDKDFNNEADTPDNFQSRRPNTSFCFLDIRSPGLGDTAMYLCATSRDRGAVSAGELFFGEGSRLTVL.

This clonotype was detected only a few times. This sequence joins TRBV6-1 and TRBJ1-5; the match to TRBD1 covers 9 bases. J lost 6 bases, V lost 7 bases, and 4 bases had no gene match. This CDR3 has 13 residues. The germline CDR1 and CDR2 sequences are MNHNS and SASEGT. The DNA of the CDR3 is TGTGCCAGCAAACAGGGGGCGAGTCAGCCCCAGCATTTT. Residues: CASKQGASQPQHF.

This chain links TRBV24-1 with TRBJ2-7; TRBD1 aligns across 11 bases. Germline CDR1 KGHDR, CDR2 SFDVKD. This CDR3 spans 15 amino acids. The ends lost 4 bases at V and 6 bases at J; junction bases unmatched: 7. DNA for the CDR3: TGTGCCACCAGTGACATGGGACAGGGGGGATTCGAGCAGTACTTC. It yields the protein CATSDMGQGGFEQYF.

This sequence joins TRBV9 and TRBJ2-2; D is ambiguous. Germline CDR1 and CDR2: SGDLS and YYNGEE. The CDR3 runs to 14 residues. Between the trimmed V and J ends, which lost 0 bases and 3 bases, there was a span of 6 bases. CDR3 protein: CASSVGMDTGELFF. CDR3 in DNA: TGTGCCAGCAGCGTAGGGATGGACACCGGGGAGCTGTTTTTT. Filled out from reference TRBV9 and TRBJ2-2, the complete variable domain reads DSGVTQTPKHLITATGQRVTLRCSPRSGDLSVYWYQQSLDQGLQFLIQYYNGEERAKGNILERFSAQQFPDLHSELNLSSLELGDSALYFCASSVGMDTGELFFGEGSRLTVL.

The sample holds many counts of this clonotype. The chain recombines TRBV27 with TRBJ1-3; D may be TRBD1 (5 bases). Trimming took off 5 bases at V and 3 bases at J, with 11 bases between the two ends. Germline loops: CDR1 MNHEY, CDR2 SMNVEV (reference sequence). The CDR3 has 14 residues. DNA of the CDR3: TGTGCCAGCAGTCCGCCGGGGGGTGGAAACACCATATATTTT. It yields the protein CASSPPGGGNTIYF.

This clonotype was counted many times. V usage is TRBV28 and J usage is TRBJ2-1; possibly TRBD1 or TRBD2 for D (6 bases each). The CDR3 is 15 residues long. Germline V gene lookup returns CDR1 MDHEN and CDR2 SYDVKM. Deletions cut 2 bases from V and 9 bases from J, with 17 bases between. CDR3 protein: CASSLGGTRRIEQFF. The CDR3 nucleotides are TGTGCCAGCAGTTTAGGCGGGACACGCCGGATTGAGCAGTTCTTC.

This clonotype has a count of ten or more. The CDR3 loop reads CAISEDDRGNTEAFF. CDR3 DNA sequence: TGTGCCATCAGTGAGGACGACAGGGGGAACACTGAAGCTTTCTTT. V is TRBV10-3 and J is TRBJ1-1, with 8 bases aligning to TRBD1. The CDR3 spans 15 residues. V lost 2 bases and J lost 1; bases outside the gene matches: 3. Looked up from germline, CDR1 is ENHRY and CDR2 is SYGVKD.

The chain is built from TRBV19 and TRBJ2-1, with 10 bases that match TRBD2. The CDR3 runs to 20 residues. Per the germline V gene, CDR1 is LNHDA and CDR2 is SQIVND (reference sequence). V was clipped by 0 bases and J by 7 bases; unmatched bases: 18. CDR3 residues: CASSIDLPGHRTSGNNEQFF. CDR3 coding DNA: TGTGCCAGTAGTATAGATCTGCCGGGGCACAGGACTAGCGGCAATAATGAGCAGTTCTTC.

This clonotype occurred many times. The rearrangement uses TRBV11-2 and TRBJ2-2; the match to TRBD2 covers 7 bases. Germline-derived CDR1 and CDR2 are SGHAT and FQNNGV. V shed 11 bases, J shed 3 bases, and the junction held 12 bases outside the gene matches. The CDR3 has 15 residues. This chain's CDR3 is CAGRRGRADTGELFF. DNA for the CDR3: TGTGCCGGAAGAAGAGGGAGGGCTGACACCGGGGAGCTGTTTTTT.

Remarks on this clonotype: A much larger clone is a single base away; this may be a read error. V gene TRBV6-1 combines with J gene TRBJ2-7, with a possible D match to TRBD1 (5 bases). CDR3 size: 13 residues. Germline V lookup: CDR1 MNHNS, CDR2 SASEGT. The CDR3 loop reads CVIPDTNSYEQYF. CDR3 sequence (DNA): TGTGTCATCCCGGACACGAACTCCTACGAGCAGTACTTC.

This clonotype was observed many times. The gene calls are TRBV10-3 and TRBJ2-7; no reliable D call. The V end lost 2 bases, the J end lost 2 bases, and 7 bases lay between the germline ends. The CDR3 length is 13 residues. Looked up from germline, CDR1 is ENHRY and CDR2 is SYGVKD. The CDR3 reads CAISEVLAYEQYF. For the CDR3, the DNA is TGTGCCATCAGTGAGGTTCTAGCCTACGAGCAGTACTTC.

J is TRBJ2-2 and V is TRBV6-1, with 8 bases that match TRBD1. The CDR3 spans 14 residues. Germline V gives CDR1 MNHNS, CDR2 SASEGT. The V segment lost 6 bases and the J segment 6 bases; nucleotides outside the gene matches: 6. DNA for the CDR3: TGTGCCAGCAGGCCGACAGGGGTCCCCGGGGAGCTGTTTTTT. It is translated as CASRPTGVPGELFF.

This chain joins TRBV18 and TRBJ1-4; 10 bases are a match to TRBD1. CDR1 and CDR2 (germline): KGHSH, LQKENI. This CDR3 region has 16 residues. The junction had 6 bases not matched to a gene; V was cut back by 3 bases and J by 5 bases. CDR3: CASSPRRGQGNEKLFF. Here the CDR3 DNA reads TGTGCCAGCTCACCCCGGAGGGGACAGGGGAATGAAAAACTGTTTTTT.

This clonotype was picked up many times. The rearrangement links TRBV12-3 or TRBV12-4 to TRBJ2-1, with 13 bases identical to TRBD2. Trimming removed 6 bases from V and 2 bases from J; junction bases left unmatched: 7. This CDR3 has 17 amino acids. The CDR3 sequence is CASRFAGTSGAYNEQFF. The CDR3 bases are TGTGCCAGCAGATTCGCTGGGACTAGCGGGGCCTACAATGAGCAGTTCTTC.

This clonotype was detected only a few times. The chain uses TRBV7-7 and TRBJ2-1; possible D gene TRBD2, 7 bases. The V gene's germline CDR1 is SSHAT and CDR2 FNYEAQ (reference sequence). CDR3 size: 11 residues. Trimming shortened V by 10 bases and J by 8 bases, and 12 bases separated the two germline ends. The CDR3 nucleotides are TGTGCCAAGGGGGGGAGATATGAGCAGTTCTTC. It is translated as CAKGGRYEQFF. Full variable domain (rest looked up from reference TRBV7-7 and TRBJ2-1): GAGVSQSPRYKVTKRGQDVTLRCDPISSHATLYWYQQALGQGPEFLTYFNYEAQPDKSGLPSDRFSAERPEGSISTLTIQRTEQRDSAMYRCAKGGRYEQFFGPGTRLTVL.